The 22 T cell receptor beta chains reported below all come from one sample, sequenced in a study of cytomegalovirus exposure and HLA in healthy donors (dated by TCRdb to 2016 to 2017). Receptor amplification or capture employed the immunoSEQ multiplex PCR assay. A mixture of 60 forward primers for TCR Vbeta segments and 13 reverse primers for TCR Jbeta segments was used in the multiplex PCR. Entries here come from immuneACCESS through TCRdb and include only in-frame sequences with V and J called. Some clones fail to appear in such tables; in the studies checked, an unresolved V gene covers under half of the shortfall, and the cause of the remainder is unknown. In all, the sample holds some 100,000 clones, and over 60% of those were seen once. The ten biggest clones cover approximately 4.1% of the sample. Sequenced material: PBMCs. These receptors came from a female donor in good health and CMV-seropositive.

The chain carries TRBV27 and TRBJ1-5; D not certain. This CDR3 comprises 14 residues. V was trimmed by 8 bases and J by 0 bases, leaving 11 bases between them. CDR1 and CDR2 from the germline V gene are MNHEY and SMNVEV (reference sequence). In nucleotides, the CDR3 is TGTGCCAGCGGCAATCATCTTAGCAATCAGCCCCAGCATTTT. Translating it yields CASGNHLSNQPQHF.

This sequence joins TRBV4-2 and TRBJ2-5; D is perhaps TRBD2 (7 bases). The CDR3 is 15 amino acids. The V gene's germline CDR1 is LGHNA and CDR2 YNFKEQ. Between the trimmed V and J ends, which lost 0 bases and 4 bases, there was a span of 12 bases. In nucleotides, the CDR3 is TGTGCCAGCAGCCAAGAGGGGGGGCGAGGAGAGACCCAGTACTTC. Its protein is CASSQEGGRGETQYF.

V and J are TRBV27 and TRBJ1-1; possibly TRBD1 for D (5 bases). The CDR3 is 14 amino acids. Deletions cut 6 bases from V and 5 bases from J, with 16 bases between. Germline CDR1 and CDR2: MNHEY and SMNVEV (reference sequence). The CDR3 DNA is TGTGCCAGCAGCCGTCCGGGGGTAGGTACTGAAGCTTTCTTT. Translation gives CASSRPGVGTEAFF.

The chain combines TRBV4-1 with TRBJ2-2, with D maybe TRBD1 (5 bases). V lost 0 bases to trimming and J lost 0 bases, with 11 bases between them. This CDR3 contains 17 residues. Germline V gene data show CDR1 as MGHRA and CDR2 as YSYEKL. The CDR3 region is CASSQDRGSANTGELFF. As DNA, the CDR3 is TGCGCCAGCAGCCAAGATAGGGGCAGCGCGAACACCGGGGAGCTGTTTTTT.

This clone was recorded a few times. The J gene is TRBJ1-6, the V gene TRBV18; 8 nucleotides align to TRBD1. CDR3 length equals 16 residues. Losses at the gene ends were 5 bases for V and 1 base for J; bases not matched to a gene: 4. The V gene's germline CDR1 is KGHSH and CDR2 LQKENI. The chain's CDR3 is CASSSTGVSYNSPLHF. The CDR3 DNA reads TGTGCCAGCTCATCGACAGGGGTGTCCTATAATTCACCCCTCCACTTT.

The chain recombines TRBV9 with TRBJ1-2; D uncertain. The V end was cut by 0 bases, the J end by 6 bases, with 12 bases between. Germline V gene sequence: CDR1 SGDLS, CDR2 YYNGEE. This CDR3 has 14 residues. DNA for the CDR3: TGTGCCAGCAGCGTAGAGGCGATCGGGGATGGCTACACCTTC. Amino acid sequence: CASSVEAIGDGYTF.

The V gene is TRBV7-9, the J gene TRBJ1-1; unclear D gene. Trimming took off 2 bases at V and 10 bases at J, with 14 bases between the two ends. The CDR3 consists of 13 residues. Germline CDR1 SEHNR, CDR2 FQNEAQ (reference sequence). CDR3 sequence (DNA): TGTGCCAGCAGCTTAAAGACGGGTTTGCGAGCTTTCTTT. Translated, it gives CASSLKTGLRAFF.

The genes are TRBV5-1 and TRBJ2-7, with D possibly matching TRBD1 (5 bases). The CDR3 consists of 13 residues. Per germline, CDR1 SGHRS and CDR2 YFSETQ. V was cut by 5 bases and J by 3 bases, with 12 bases left in between. CDR3 protein: CASRLTGNYEQYF. As DNA, the CDR3 is TGCGCCAGCAGACTAACAGGAAACTACGAGCAGTACTTC.

The rearrangement links TRBV7-9 to TRBJ2-1; TRBD2 matches at 9 bases. With V trimmed by 5 bases and J by 3 bases, 5 bases remained unmatched. This CDR3 comprises 15 residues. The V gene's germline CDR1 is SEHNR and CDR2 FQNEAQ (reference sequence). The CDR3 here is CASSPLSGSYNEQFF. CDR3 DNA: TGTGCCAGCAGCCCACTTAGCGGGAGCTACAATGAGCAGTTCTTC. The full variable domain, completed using reference TRBV7-9 and TRBJ2-1, is DTGVSQNPRHKITKRGQNVTFRCDPISEHNRLYWYRQTLGQGPEFLTYFQNEAQLEKSRLLSDRFSAERPKGSFSTLEIQRTEQGDSAMYLCASSPLSGSYNEQFFGPGTRLTVL.

This clone was seen more than once but under ten times. This chain uses TRBV29-1 with TRBJ2-7, with a tentative D call TRBD1 (5 bases). The CDR3 runs 12 residues. The germline V gene has CDR1 SQVTM and CDR2 ANQGSEA. V lost 1 base to trimming and J lost 5 bases, with 9 bases between them. CDR3 in DNA: TGCAGCGTTGAAGGCAGGGTAGACGAGCAGTACTTC. Protein product: CSVEGRVDEQYF.

This clone was counted once. The chain uses TRBV5-5 and TRBJ2-3; 7 positions match TRBD1. The V gene's germline CDR1 is SGHKS and CDR2 YYEKEE (reference sequence). CDR3 length: 16 residues. J lost 2 bases, V lost 2 bases, and 8 bases had no gene match. This CDR3 is CASSFKQGSTTDTQYF. The CDR3 DNA sequence: TGTGCCAGCAGCTTTAAACAGGGGTCGACCACAGATACGCAGTATTTT.

The chain links TRBV10-1 to TRBJ2-1; D is possibly TRBD2 (5 bases). Looked up from germline, CDR1 is WNHNN and CDR2 is SYGVQD (reference sequence). Trimming shortened V by 2 bases and J by 6 bases, and 11 bases separated the two germline ends. The CDR3 is 14 residues long. The CDR3 here is CASSERGRSNEQFF. DNA of the CDR3: TGCGCCAGCAGTGAGCGGGGTAGGTCCAATGAGCAGTTCTTC.

The chain carries TRBV6-6 and TRBJ1-2; 7 nucleotides align to TRBD1. V lost 2 bases and J lost 8; bases outside the gene matches: 11. Germline values: CDR1 MNHNY, CDR2 SVGAGI (reference sequence). This CDR3 has 15 residues. The CDR3 protein is CASSYQGQGDLGYTF. CDR3 nucleotide sequence: TGTGCCAGCAGTTACCAAGGGCAGGGGGATTTGGGCTACACCTTC.

The chain links TRBV13 to TRBJ2-3; 8 bases agree with TRBD1. The V gene's germline CDR1 is PRHDT and CDR2 FYEKMQ (reference sequence). CDR3 length: 15 amino acids. V dropped 3 bases and J dropped 0; count of bases not matched to a gene: 2. CDR3 bases: TGTGCCAGCAGCTTCAGGGGGCTAAGCACAGATACGCAGTATTTT. Amino acid sequence: CASSFRGLSTDTQYF.

A few counts support this clone. The chain employs TRBV5-1 and TRBJ2-7, with D maybe TRBD1 (5 bases). This CDR3 spans 14 amino acids. The V and J ends lost 0 bases and 7 bases respectively, with 14 bases between them. Germline assignment: CDR1 SGHRS and CDR2 YFSETQ. The CDR3: CASSLVAQGGEQYF. The CDR3 nucleotides are TGCGCCAGCAGCTTGGTCGCTCAGGGCGGTGAGCAGTACTTC. The variable domain in full, with the rest retrieved from reference TRBV5-1 and TRBJ2-7, is KAGVTQTPRYLIKTRGQQVTLSCSPISGHRSVSWYQQTPGQGLQFLFEYFSETQRNKGNFPGRFSGRQFSNSRSEMNVSTLELGDSALYLCASSLVAQGGEQYFGPGTRLTVT.

The V call is TRBV2, the J call TRBJ1-1, with D possibly being TRBD1 (5 bases). From germline, CDR1 is SNHLY and CDR2 FYNNEI. V was pared by 2 bases and J by 1 base, with 17 bases between. CDR3 size: 17 residues. CDR3 bases: TGTGCCAGCAGTGAATTTTCTTGGGGCAGCAGGAACACTGAAGCTTTCTTT. Encoded protein: CASSEFSWGSRNTEAFF.

The chain recombines TRBV7-6 with TRBJ1-1, with D possibly being TRBD1 (5 bases). Germline V gene sequence: CDR1 SGHVS, CDR2 FNYEAQ. V lost 2 bases to trimming and J lost 3 bases, with 7 bases between them. CDR3 length: 13 residues. CDR3 sequence (DNA): TGTGCCAGCAGCTTAAGCAGGGACACTGAAGCTTTCTTT. Translated, it gives CASSLSRDTEAFF.

This sequence joins TRBV7-8 and TRBJ1-1, with 8 bases fitting TRBD1. Trimming at V came to 5 bases and at J to 0 bases, leaving 5 bases not matched to a gene. CDR1 and CDR2 (germline): SGHVS, FQNEAQ. The length of the CDR3 is 15 residues. The CDR3 region has the DNA TGTGCCAGCAGCCGCCGACAGGGGATGAACACTGAAGCTTTCTTT. It specifies CASSRRQGMNTEAFF.

This chain connects TRBV20-1 to TRBJ1-5; D is undetermined. CDR1 and CDR2 from the germline V gene are DFQATT and SNEGSKA (reference sequence). The CDR3 has 8 amino acids. The CDR3 nucleotides read TGCAGCTTGAGGCCCCAGCATTTT. Translation: CSLRPQHF.

The chain has TRBV29-1 and TRBJ1-1; TRBD1 agrees at 8 bases. The CDR3 consists of 15 residues. Germline CDR1 is SQVTM and CDR2 is ANQGSEA. The V gene end was trimmed by 6 bases and the J gene end by 0 bases; junction bases not matched to a gene: 9. The CDR3 is CSVDNGQGMNTEAFF. The DNA for the CDR3 is TGCAGCGTAGATAATGGACAGGGAATGAACACTGAAGCTTTCTTT. The full variable domain, with the rest looked up from reference TRBV29-1 and TRBJ1-1, is SAVISQKPSRDICQRGTSLTIQCQVDSQVTMMFWYRQQPGQSLTLIATANQGSEATYESGFVIDKFPISRPNLTFSTLTVSNMSPEDSSIYLCSVDNGQGMNTEAFFGQGTRLTVV.

J is TRBJ2-7 and V is TRBV11-2, with 7 bases identical to TRBD2. V lost 5 bases, J lost 2 bases, and 9 bases stayed unmatched. This CDR3 region has 15 residues. Germline V lookup: CDR1 SGHAT, CDR2 FQNNGV. The chain's CDR3 is CASSPERDPTYEQYF. The CDR3 coding sequence is TGTGCCAGCAGCCCCGAGCGGGACCCAACCTACGAGCAGTACTTC.

The J gene is TRBJ1-3, the V gene TRBV30; perhaps TRBD1 as D (6 bases). The V gene lost 5 bases and the J gene lost 3 bases, with 11 bases spanning the gap. CDR3 length: 13 residues. Germline CDR1 is GTSNPN and CDR2 is SVGIG (reference sequence). CDR3 residues: CAWGQHYGNTIYF. The CDR3 nucleotides are TGTGCCTGGGGACAGCACTATGGAAACACCATATATTTT.